This T cell receptor (beta chain) comes out of a study of graft-versus-host responses after intestinal transplantation. Background on the study: Tacrolimus plus steroids were given to all recipients for roughly 3 years, preceded by anti-thymocyte globulin induction.

The repertoire was sequenced with immunoSEQ multiplex PCR; TCRdb's copy has only in-frame clones and lacks some. Of approximately 120,000 clones listed, approximately 92% were seen once; the top ten hold over 0.15%. Comment on this clone: What it binds is not known.

Between the trimmed V and J ends, which lost 6 bases and 10 bases, there was a span of 12 bases. CDR3 size: 12 residues. Per germline, CDR1 SEHNR and CDR2 FQNEAQ (reference sequence). The material was unstimulated CD4+ T cells sorted from spleen or lymph node cells, obtained before intestinal transplant. The sequence was obtained from a human donor who received an intestinal transplant. The genes are TRBV7-9 and TRBJ2-2; D unresolved. The DNA of the CDR3 is TGTGCCAGCAGTCCCGGGCGCCCGGAGCTGTTTTTT. Its translation is CASSPGRPELFF.